The 15 T cell receptor beta chains reported below all come from one sample, sequenced in a study of blood T cells in healthy people across ages. Combining a sample-barcoded 5' primer with a J-beta primer mix, a second PCR ran for roughly 7 to 11 cycles. TCRdb re-called the 5' RACE reads through MiXCR, storing one row per CDR3 protein. The repertoire includes about 1.5 million distinct CDR3 sequences, roughly 40% of them detected once, and roughly 7.7% sits in the top ten. The sample was blood. All receptors come from a young woman in good health.

The rearrangement uses TRBV7-9 and TRBJ2-2, with D unresolved. Deletions cut 4 bases from V and 3 bases from J, with 9 bases between. This CDR3 has 14 amino acids. Germline CDR1 reads SEHNR; CDR2 reads FQNEAQ (reference sequence). The CDR3 region is CASSSRAHTGELFF. The CDR3, as DNA: TGTGCCAGCAGCTCGAGAGCCCACACCGGGGAGCTGTTTTTT. The full variable domain, rest sourced from reference TRBV7-9 and TRBJ2-2, is DTGVSQNPRHKITKRGQNVTFRCDPISEHNRLYWYRQTLGQGPEFLTYFQNEAQLEKSRLLSDRFSAERPKGSFSTLEIQRTEQGDSAMYLCASSSRAHTGELFFGEGSRLTVL.

The genes are TRBV20-1 and TRBJ2-7; TRBD2 agrees at 7 bases. Germline V gene lookup returns CDR1 DFQATT and CDR2 SNEGSKA (reference sequence). V shed 6 bases and J 3 bases; nucleotides not matched to a gene: 11. The CDR3 consists of 14 residues. As DNA, the CDR3 is TGCAGTGCGAGTCCCCGGGCTAGCGGCTACGAGCAGTACTTC. It codes for CSASPRASGYEQYF.

This clonotype has a handful of counts. This sequence joins TRBV12-3 or TRBV12-4 and TRBJ2-1; tentatively, D is TRBD1 (5 bases). The CDR3 spans 13 residues. Trimming removed 3 bases from V and 9 bases from J, with 12 bases in between. The DNA for the CDR3 is TGTGCCAGCAGTTTTAGGGGATATGGTGAGCAGTTCTTC. Its protein product is CASSFRGYGEQFF.

A note on this clonotype: A much larger clone differs by one base, so this may be a read error. This chain connects TRBV24-1 to TRBJ2-5, with D unresolved. Judging by the DNA end, TRBJ2-7 fits better; the J call may be wrong. Germline CDR1 is KGHDR and CDR2 is SFDVKD. The CDR3 is 13 amino acids. CDR3 bases: TGTGCCACCCAAGAACCGGGTTCCGACGAGCAGTACTTC. It yields the protein CATQEPGSDEQYF.

This chain uses TRBV20-1 with TRBJ2-1; 13 bases are a match to TRBD2. The CDR3 sequence is 16 residues long. V shed 0 bases, J shed 8 bases, and the junction held 7 bases outside the gene matches. CDR1 and CDR2 from the germline V gene are DFQATT and SNEGSKA (reference sequence). Here the CDR3 DNA reads TGCAGTGCTAGAGAGTCACTAGCGGGGGGGCCGGATGAGCAGTTCTTC. It codes for CSARESLAGGPDEQFF.

This clonotype was seen only a few times. This chain links TRBV2 with TRBJ2-5, with D possibly being TRBD1 (7 bases). V lost 1 base and J lost 5, with 14 bases in between. CDR1 and CDR2 from the germline V gene are SNHLY and FYNNEI. CDR3 size: 15 residues. The CDR3, as DNA: TGTGCCAGCAGTGAAGTTCAGGGGGGTTTGGAGACCCAGTACTTC. This codes for CASSEVQGGLETQYF.

The J gene is TRBJ1-2, the V gene TRBV28; D gene uncertain. CDR3 length: 16 amino acids. Between the trimmed V and J ends, which lost 7 bases and 0 bases, there was a span of 18 bases. CDR1 and CDR2 (germline): MDHEN, SYDVKM. In nucleotides, the CDR3 is TGTGCCAGCACCACCCTCGAGGGAACCTCTAACTATGGCTACACCTTC. This sequence encodes CASTTLEGTSNYGYTF.

In this sample, this clonotype turned up a few times. J is TRBJ2-1 and V is TRBV15, with 8 nucleotides matching TRBD2. The trim removed 1 base at V and 10 bases at J, leaving 6 bases unmatched. This CDR3 is 14 amino acids long. Looked up from germline, CDR1 is LNHNV and CDR2 is YYDKDF (reference sequence). This chain's CDR3 is CATSRVASGFEQFF. The CDR3, as DNA: TGTGCCACCAGCAGAGTCGCTAGCGGGTTCGAGCAGTTCTTC.

The chain uses TRBV5-1 and TRBJ1-2; D unresolved. V was pared by 0 bases and J by 1 base, with 7 bases between. This CDR3 is 14 amino acids long. Germline values: CDR1 SGHRS, CDR2 YFSETQ. CDR3 coding DNA: TGCGCCAGCAGCTTGGGGGAGTTTAACTATGGCTACACCTTC. Its protein is CASSLGEFNYGYTF. The whole variable domain, remainder taken from reference TRBV5-1 and TRBJ1-2, is KAGVTQTPRYLIKTRGQQVTLSCSPISGHRSVSWYQQTPGQGLQFLFEYFSETQRNKGNFPGRFSGRQFSNSRSEMNVSTLELGDSALYLCASSLGEFNYGYTFGSGTRLTVV.

This clonotype was seen a few times. V and J are TRBV20-1 and TRBJ2-1; possibly TRBD2 for D (6 bases). V lost 6 bases to trimming and J lost 8 bases, with 17 bases between them. The germline gives CDR1 DFQATT, CDR2 SNEGSKA (reference sequence). The CDR3 is made up of 13 amino acids. The CDR3 spells CSALGGRSHEQFF. The CDR3, as DNA: TGCAGTGCCCTTGGGGGGAGGAGTCATGAGCAGTTCTTC.

This clonotype was picked up a small number of times. The chain uses TRBV2 and TRBJ1-2; D ambiguous. The germline V gene encodes CDR1 SNHLY and CDR2 FYNNEI. Trimming cost V 4 bases and J 8 bases, with 11 bases left between them. This CDR3 comprises 12 residues. CDR3 bases: TGTGCCAGCAGTGTGGACCTTACGGGCTACACCTTC. Protein product: CASSVDLTGYTF.

The rearrangement joins TRBV6-1 to TRBJ2-3; TRBD2 matches 8 bases. J was trimmed by 5 bases and V by 6 bases; bases with no gene match: 13. The CDR3 sequence is 16 residues long. CDR1 MNHNS and CDR2 SASEGT come from the germline V gene. Here the CDR3 reads CASRVAGLGVGDTQYF. The CDR3 DNA follows: TGTGCCAGCAGGGTAGCGGGACTAGGTGTGGGAGATACGCAGTATTTT.

The CDR3 loop is CASSYIGVAASSYNEQFF. The CDR3 nucleotides are TGTGCCAGCAGTTACATCGGGGTAGCGGCCAGCTCCTACAATGAGCAGTTCTTC. The chain uses TRBV6-5 and TRBJ2-1; perhaps TRBD2 as D (6 bases). This CDR3 region has 18 residues. Trimming removed 2 bases from V and 0 bases from J, with 17 bases in between. Germline V CDR1 and CDR2: MNHEY, SVGAGI.

This sequence joins TRBV30 and TRBJ2-3; 7 bases are shared with TRBD2. The junction had 10 bases not matched to a gene; V was cut back by 3 bases and J by 1 base. The CDR3 consists of 16 residues. CDR1 and CDR2 from the germline V gene are GTSNPN and SVGIG (reference sequence). This CDR3 is CAWSLAGGRGTDTQYF. The CDR3 DNA follows: TGTGCCTGGAGCCTTGCGGGCGGGAGAGGCACAGATACGCAGTATTTT.

The sample holds a few counts of this clonotype. The chain couples TRBV12-3 or TRBV12-4 to TRBJ1-1, with 10 bases matching TRBD1. The J segment lost 5 bases and the V segment lost 5 bases, leaving 11 bases of the junction unmatched. The CDR3 extends over 16 amino acids. The CDR3 bases are TGTGCCAGCAGTCCCTGGGACAGGGGTAGGGTAACTGAAGCTTTCTTT. It specifies CASSPWDRGRVTEAFF.